The clone carrying this TCR beta chain was picked up many times. The antigen is unknown. V dropped 8 bases and J dropped 4 bases, with 14 bases sitting between them. CDR3 length equals 13 residues. Germline V lookup: CDR1 ENHRY, CDR2 SYGVKD. They built TCR cDNA with 5'RACE template switching, a step that put in a universal primer site and UMIs. MiXCR, applied by TCRdb to the 5' RACE reads, yields one record per CDR3 protein. The sample includes about 350,000 distinct CDR3 sequences, 7% to 10% of them seen just once. The record originates from a study of T cells after yellow fever vaccination. In the study overall: The SMART-Seq v4 Ultra Low Input method served to prepare the low-cell-number fractions. Study-wide results and limits: Primary-vaccination clones mostly resurfaced post-booster (about 95% CD4, roughly 90% CD8). A weaker secondary response peaked on day 5, the primary on day 15.

The chain has TRBV10-3 and TRBJ2-5; D is perhaps TRBD1 (5 bases). This receptor was obtained from a man between 18 and 29 years old who received the YFV17D yellow fever vaccine. The material was PBMCs, obtained about 41 days after the first yellow fever vaccination. CDR3 protein: CAIGADGGETQYF. In DNA, the CDR3 is TGTGCCATCGGGGCGGATGGCGGAGAGACCCAGTACTTC.